These T cell receptor beta chains were read from a single sample in a study of T cell clones after liver transplantation. Data came from immunoSEQ multiplex PCR; TCRdb stores just in-frame clones and leaves some out. Of about 70,000 clones detected, about 80% appear once; the ten largest clones hold 0.79%. The starting material was CD4+ T cells from blood, obtained 12 months after liver transplant. These receptors originate from a human patient who received a liver transplant. Some T cells could come from the graft donor. Both conserved end residues are part of each CDR3. A D gene is named only where the DNA matches it firmly. Part of the rows lack a size; the others show once, few, many or a class for expanded clones.

TRBV27	-	TRBJ1-4	-	CASSWRGSINEKLFF	TGTGCCAGCAGTTGGAGGGGTTCGATTAATGAAAAACTGTTTTTT
TRBV5-1	-	TRBJ2-2	-	CASGPRDVTGELFF	TGCGCCAGCGGGCCGCGGGATGTCACCGGGGAGCTGTTTTTT
TRBV4-1	few	TRBJ2-7	TRBD1	CASSQEVAGTGFYEQYF	TGCGCCAGCAGCCAAGAGGTTGCAGGGACAGGGTTTTACGAGCAGTACTTC
TRBV10-1	-	TRBJ2-3	-	CASSTRRLHAIDTQYF	TGCGCCAGCTCAACAAGGAGGCTTCATGCAATAGATACGCAGTATTTT
TRBV21-1	-	TRBJ2-1	-	CASSKEGGYNEQFF	TGTGCCAGCAGCAAAGAGGGAGGGTACAATGAGCAGTTCTTC
TRBV11-2	-	TRBJ2-1	TRBD2	CASSLRGGSGMLEQFF	TGTGCCAGCAGCTTACGGGGGGGTAGCGGGATGCTTGAGCAGTTCTTC
TRBV6-5	-	TRBJ2-7	TRBD1	CASKGTAGEYEQYF	TGTGCCAGCAAGGGGACAGCCGGTGAATACGAGCAGTACTTC
TRBV2	-	TRBJ1-5	TRBD1	CASSYRGLSNQPQHF	TGTGCCAGCAGTTACAGGGGGCTTAGCAATCAGCCCCAGCATTTT
TRBV2	-	TRBJ2-7	TRBD1	CASSRTGNYEQYF	TGTGCCAGCAGTCGGACAGGGAACTACGAGCAGTACTTC
TRBV5-6	-	TRBJ1-2	-	CASSPGSHYGYTF	TGTGCCAGCAGCCCCGGGTCTCACTATGGCTACACCTTC
TRBV7-2	-	TRBJ2-7	TRBD2	CASSLAASGGLYEQYF	TGTGCCAGCAGCTTAGCTGCTAGCGGGGGCCTTTACGAGCAGTACTTC
TRBV6-5	-	TRBJ2-7	-	CATRLSRDYEQYF	TGTGCCACTCGCCTGTCCAGGGACTACGAGCAGTACTTC
TRBV28	-	TRBJ2-4	-	CASTTSSGKNIQYF	TGTGCCAGCACCACAAGCTCCGGGAAAAACATTCAGTACTTC
TRBV2	-	TRBJ2-7	-	CASSLQPYEQYF	TGTGCCAGCTCATTGCAGCCCTACGAGCAGTACTTC
TRBV2	once	TRBJ2-1	-	CASINGDPRINEQFF	TGTGCCAGCATCAATGGGGACCCTAGAATCAATGAGCAGTTCTTC
TRBV27	-	TRBJ2-7	TRBD1	CASSLTWDRASYEQYF	TGTGCCAGCAGTCTAACATGGGACAGGGCCTCCTACGAGCAGTACTTC
TRBV6-1	-	TRBJ2-5	TRBD2	CASSEGRTSGSGQETQYF	TGTGCCAGCAGTGAAGGGAGGACTAGTGGCTCGGGACAAGAGACCCAGTACTTC
TRBV27	-	TRBJ2-7	-	CAIRTQTYEQYF	TGTGCCATCAGGACACAAACCTACGAGCAGTACTTC
TRBV4-3	-	TRBJ1-1	-	CASSQDLNTEAFF	TGCGCCAGCAGCCAAGATCTCAACACTGAAGCTTTCTTT
TRBV7-6	once	TRBJ2-7	-	CASSHIRGSSYEQYF	TGTGCCAGCAGCCACATCAGGGGAAGCTCCTACGAGCAGTACTTC
TRBV9	-	TRBJ1-2	-	CASSVEAGVSYGYTF	TGTGCCAGCAGCGTAGAGGCAGGGGTATCCTATGGCTACACCTTC
TRBV9	-	TRBJ2-3	-	CASSVGISTDTQYF	TGTGCCAGCAGCGTAGGTATATCCACAGATACGCAGTATTTT
TRBV7-2	-	TRBJ2-7	TRBD2	CASSPRGTSGEYEQYF	TGTGCCAGCAGCCCTAGGGGGACTAGCGGGGAATACGAGCAGTACTTC
TRBV28	-	TRBJ2-1	TRBD2	CASSQLAGGHYNEQFF	TGTGCCAGCAGCCAACTAGCGGGAGGACATTACAATGAGCAGTTCTTC
TRBV18	-	TRBJ2-5	-	CASSPGTTHQETQYF	TGTGCCAGCTCACCCGGGACCACTCACCAAGAGACCCAGTACTTC
TRBV30	-	TRBJ1-2	-	CAWSVPRANYGYTF	TGTGCCTGGAGTGTACCCCGAGCTAACTATGGCTACACCTTC
TRBV11-3	-	TRBJ2-2	-	CASSATNTGELFF	TGTGCCAGCAGCGCAACGAACACCGGGGAGCTGTTTTTT
TRBV25-1	once	TRBJ2-3	-	CASSERGHTDTQYF	TGTGCCAGCAGTGAACGGGGACACACAGATACGCAGTATTTT
TRBV6-5	once	TRBJ2-3	TRBD2	CASSIVLANTDTQYF	TGTGCCAGCAGTATAGTACTAGCGAACACAGATACGCAGTATTTT
TRBV6-1	-	TRBJ1-4	-	CASGGEVDEKLFF	TGTGCCAGCGGGGGCGAGGTGGACGAAAAACTGTTTTTT
TRBV6-1	-	TRBJ2-7	TRBD1	CASTRTGPYEQYF	TGTGCCAGCACCAGGACAGGGCCCTACGAGCAGTACTTC
TRBV5-1	-	TRBJ1-1	-	CASSLMGFGDTEAFF	TGCGCCAGCAGCTTGATGGGGTTCGGGGACACTGAAGCTTTCTTT
TRBV27	few	TRBJ2-6	-	CASSIKNGQSGANVLTF	TGTGCCAGCAGTATCAAAAACGGGCAATCTGGGGCCAACGTCCTGACTTTC
TRBV2	-	TRBJ2-1	TRBD2	CASRVLAGGNNEQFF	TGTGCCAGCAGGGTCCTAGCGGGAGGGAACAATGAGCAGTTCTTC
TRBV18	-	TRBJ2-3	-	CASSPPADTQYF	TGTGCCAGCTCACCACCTGCAGATACGCAGTATTTT
TRBV2	-	TRBJ1-1	-	CATTYRNTEAFF	TGTGCCACCACGTACAGAAACACTGAAGCTTTCTTT
TRBV21-1	-	TRBJ2-1	-	CASSTYFYGTGEYEQFF	TGTGCCAGCAGCACATATTTCTACGGGACAGGGGAATACGAGCAGTTCTTC